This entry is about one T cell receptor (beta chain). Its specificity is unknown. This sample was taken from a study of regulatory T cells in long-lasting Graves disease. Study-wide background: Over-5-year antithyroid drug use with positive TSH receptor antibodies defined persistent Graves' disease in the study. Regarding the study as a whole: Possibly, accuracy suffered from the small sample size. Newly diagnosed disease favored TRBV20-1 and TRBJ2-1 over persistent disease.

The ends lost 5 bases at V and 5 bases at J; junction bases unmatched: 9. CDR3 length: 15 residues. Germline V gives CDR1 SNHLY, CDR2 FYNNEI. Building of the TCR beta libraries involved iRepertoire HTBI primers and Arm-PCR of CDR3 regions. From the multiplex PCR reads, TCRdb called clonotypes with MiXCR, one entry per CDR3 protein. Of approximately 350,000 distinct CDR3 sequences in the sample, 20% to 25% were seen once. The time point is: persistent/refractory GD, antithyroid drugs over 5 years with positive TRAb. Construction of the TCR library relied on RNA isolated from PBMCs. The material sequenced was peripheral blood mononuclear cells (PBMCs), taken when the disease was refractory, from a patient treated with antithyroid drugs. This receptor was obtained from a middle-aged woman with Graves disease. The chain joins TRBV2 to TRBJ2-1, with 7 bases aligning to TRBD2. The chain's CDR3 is CASSFRDYLNNEQFF. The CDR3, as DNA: TGTGCCAGCAGTTTCCGGGACTACCTTAACAATGAGCAGTTCTTC. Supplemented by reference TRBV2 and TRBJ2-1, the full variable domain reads EPEVTQTPSHQVTQMGQEVILRCVPISNHLYFYWYRQILGQKVEFLVSFYNNEISEKSEIFDDQFSVERPDGSNFTLKIRSTKLEDSAMYFCASSFRDYLNNEQFFGPGTRLTVL.